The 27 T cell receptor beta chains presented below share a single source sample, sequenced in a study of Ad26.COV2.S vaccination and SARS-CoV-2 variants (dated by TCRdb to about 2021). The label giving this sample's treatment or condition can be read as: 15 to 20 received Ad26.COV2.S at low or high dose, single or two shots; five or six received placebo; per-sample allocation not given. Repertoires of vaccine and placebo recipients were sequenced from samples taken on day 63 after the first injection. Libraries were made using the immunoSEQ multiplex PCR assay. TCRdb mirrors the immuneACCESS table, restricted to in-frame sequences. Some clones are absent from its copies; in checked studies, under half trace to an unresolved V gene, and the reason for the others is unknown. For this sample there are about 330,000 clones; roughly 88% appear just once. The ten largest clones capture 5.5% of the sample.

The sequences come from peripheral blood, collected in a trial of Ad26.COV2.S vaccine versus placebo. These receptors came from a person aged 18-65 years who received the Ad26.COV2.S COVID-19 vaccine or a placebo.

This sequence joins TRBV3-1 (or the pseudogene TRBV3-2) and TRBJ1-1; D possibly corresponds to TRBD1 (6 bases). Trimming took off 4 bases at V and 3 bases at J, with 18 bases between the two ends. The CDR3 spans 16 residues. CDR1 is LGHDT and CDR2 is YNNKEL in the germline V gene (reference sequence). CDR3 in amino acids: CASSRQASGRYTEAFF. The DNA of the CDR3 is TGTGCCAGCAGCCGACAGGCGTCCGGACGGTACACTGAAGCTTTCTTT.

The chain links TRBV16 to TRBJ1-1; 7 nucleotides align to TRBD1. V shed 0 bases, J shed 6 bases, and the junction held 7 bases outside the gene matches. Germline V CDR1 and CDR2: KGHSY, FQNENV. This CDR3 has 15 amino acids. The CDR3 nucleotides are TGTGCCAGCAGCCAATCGGGCCAGGGGGAACCTGAAGCTTTCTTT. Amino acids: CASSQSGQGEPEAFF.

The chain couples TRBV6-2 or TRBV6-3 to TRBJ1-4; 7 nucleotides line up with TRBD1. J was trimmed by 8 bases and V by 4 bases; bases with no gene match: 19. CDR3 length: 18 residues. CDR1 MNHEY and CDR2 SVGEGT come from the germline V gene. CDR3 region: CASSSTIVDRAIFEKLFF. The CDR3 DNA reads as TGTGCCAGCAGTTCAACTATTGTTGACAGGGCGATTTTCGAAAAACTGTTTTTT.

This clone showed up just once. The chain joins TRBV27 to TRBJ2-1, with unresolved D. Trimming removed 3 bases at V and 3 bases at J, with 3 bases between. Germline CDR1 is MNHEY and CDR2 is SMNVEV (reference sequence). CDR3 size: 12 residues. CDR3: CASSFLYNEQFF. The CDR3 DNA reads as TGTGCCAGCAGTTTCCTCTACAATGAGCAGTTCTTC.

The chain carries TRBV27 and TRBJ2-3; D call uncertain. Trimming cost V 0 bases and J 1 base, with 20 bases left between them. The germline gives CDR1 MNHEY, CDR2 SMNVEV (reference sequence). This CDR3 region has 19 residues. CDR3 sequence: CASSLSPLLGGRGTDTQYF. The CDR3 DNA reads TGTGCCAGCAGTTTATCTCCCCTTTTGGGCGGACGAGGCACAGATACGCAGTATTTT.

The CDR3 protein is CASSPAGTVPAGELFF. The CDR3 coding sequence is TGTGCCAGTAGCCCAGCGGGTACGGTTCCGGCCGGGGAGCTGTTTTTT. This chain links TRBV19 with TRBJ2-2; TRBD2 might be the D (6 bases). The CDR3 consists of 16 residues. The germline V gene encodes CDR1 LNHDA and CDR2 SQIVND (reference sequence). Trimming removed 6 bases from V and 6 bases from J, with 20 bases in between.

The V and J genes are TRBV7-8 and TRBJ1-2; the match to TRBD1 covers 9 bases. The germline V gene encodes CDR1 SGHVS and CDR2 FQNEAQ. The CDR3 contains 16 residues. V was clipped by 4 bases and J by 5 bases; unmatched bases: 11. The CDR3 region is CASSSYTGQGPYGYTF. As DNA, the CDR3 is TGTGCCAGCAGCTCGTACACGGGACAGGGCCCGTATGGCTACACCTTC.

The CDR3 region is CASSVDLGKQETQYF. The CDR3 coding sequence is TGTGCCAGCAGCGTAGATTTGGGAAAACAAGAGACCCAGTACTTC. This sequence joins TRBV9 and TRBJ2-5; D gene uncertain. CDR3 length equals 15 residues. The V and J ends lost 0 bases and 2 bases respectively, with 11 bases between them. From germline, CDR1 is SGDLS and CDR2 YYNGEE.

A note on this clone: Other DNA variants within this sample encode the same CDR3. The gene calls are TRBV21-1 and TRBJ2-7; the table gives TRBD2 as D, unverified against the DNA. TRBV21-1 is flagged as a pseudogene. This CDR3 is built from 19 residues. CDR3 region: CASSDGTSRRTSGSYEQYV. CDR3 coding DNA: TGTGCCAGCAGCGATGGGACTAGTCGACGAACGTCGGGGTCCTATGAGCAGTACGTC.

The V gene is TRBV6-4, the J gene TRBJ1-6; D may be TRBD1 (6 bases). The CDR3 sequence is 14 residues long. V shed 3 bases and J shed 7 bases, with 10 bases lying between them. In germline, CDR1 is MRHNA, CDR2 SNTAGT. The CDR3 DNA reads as TGTGCCAGCAGTGAGGGACACCTGAATTCACCCCTCCACTTT. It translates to CASSEGHLNSPLHF.

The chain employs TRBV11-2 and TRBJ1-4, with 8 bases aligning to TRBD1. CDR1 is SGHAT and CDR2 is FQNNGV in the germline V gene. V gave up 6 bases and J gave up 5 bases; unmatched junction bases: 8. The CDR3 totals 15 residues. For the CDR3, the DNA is TGTGCCAGCAGTTACACCGGGACAGGAAATGAAAAACTGTTTTTT. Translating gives CASSYTGTGNEKLFF.

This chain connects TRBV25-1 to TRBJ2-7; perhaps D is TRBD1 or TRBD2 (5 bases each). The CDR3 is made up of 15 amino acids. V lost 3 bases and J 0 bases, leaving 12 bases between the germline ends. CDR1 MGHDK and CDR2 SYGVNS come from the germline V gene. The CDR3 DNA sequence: TGTGCCAGCAGTGACCCGGGGCCGAGCTCCTACGAGCAGTACTTC. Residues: CASSDPGPSSYEQYF.

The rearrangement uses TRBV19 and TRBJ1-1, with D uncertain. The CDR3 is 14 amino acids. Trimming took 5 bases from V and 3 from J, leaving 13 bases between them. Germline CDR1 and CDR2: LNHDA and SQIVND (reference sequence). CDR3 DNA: TGTGCCAGTAGTGTAGGTCTCGTGGACACTGAAGCTTTCTTT. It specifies CASSVGLVDTEAFF.

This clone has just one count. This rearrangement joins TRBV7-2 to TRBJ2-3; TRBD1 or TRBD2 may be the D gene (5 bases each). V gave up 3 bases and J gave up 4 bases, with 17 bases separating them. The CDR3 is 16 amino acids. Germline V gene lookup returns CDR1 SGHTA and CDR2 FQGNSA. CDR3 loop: CASSLVSTGTADTQYF. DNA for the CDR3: TGTGCCAGCAGCTTGGTCAGTACCGGGACCGCAGATACGCAGTATTTT.

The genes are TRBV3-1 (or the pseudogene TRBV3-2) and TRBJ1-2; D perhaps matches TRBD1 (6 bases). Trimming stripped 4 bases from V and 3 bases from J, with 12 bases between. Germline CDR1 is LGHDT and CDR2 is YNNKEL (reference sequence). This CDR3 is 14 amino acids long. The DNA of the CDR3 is TGTGCCAGCAGCCTTCAGGACAGCTACTATGGCTACACCTTC. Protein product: CASSLQDSYYGYTF.

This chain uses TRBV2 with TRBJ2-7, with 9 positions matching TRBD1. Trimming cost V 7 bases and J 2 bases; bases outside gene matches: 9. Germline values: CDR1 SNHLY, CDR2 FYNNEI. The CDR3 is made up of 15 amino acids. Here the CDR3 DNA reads TGTGCCAGCACCCCCCGGCGACAGGGGGCCTACGAGCAGTACTTC. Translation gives CASTPRRQGAYEQYF.

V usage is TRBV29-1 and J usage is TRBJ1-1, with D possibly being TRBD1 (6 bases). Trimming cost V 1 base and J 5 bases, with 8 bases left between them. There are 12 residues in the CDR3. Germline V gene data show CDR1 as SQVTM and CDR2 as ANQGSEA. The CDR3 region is CSVEGGATEAFF. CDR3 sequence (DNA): TGCAGCGTTGAAGGGGGGGCGACTGAAGCTTTCTTT. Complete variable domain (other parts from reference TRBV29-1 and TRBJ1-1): SAVISQKPSRDICQRGTSLTIQCQVDSQVTMMFWYRQQPGQSLTLIATANQGSEATYESGFVIDKFPISRPNLTFSTLTVSNMSPEDSSIYLCSVEGGATEAFFGQGTRLTVV.

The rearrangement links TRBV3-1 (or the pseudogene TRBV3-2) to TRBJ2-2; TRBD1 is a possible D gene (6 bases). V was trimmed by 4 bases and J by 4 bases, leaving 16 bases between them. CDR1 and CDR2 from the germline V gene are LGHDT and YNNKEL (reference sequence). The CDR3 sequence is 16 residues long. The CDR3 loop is CASSRTGKGRTGELFF. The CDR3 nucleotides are TGTGCCAGCAGCCGAACAGGGAAGGGGCGCACCGGGGAGCTGTTTTTT.

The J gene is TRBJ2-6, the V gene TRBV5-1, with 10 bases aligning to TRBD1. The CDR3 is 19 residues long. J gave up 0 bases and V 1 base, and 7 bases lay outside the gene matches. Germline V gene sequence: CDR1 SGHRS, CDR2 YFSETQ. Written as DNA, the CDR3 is TGCGCCAGCAGCTTGCCCCGACAGGGGGCGGTCTCTGGGGCCAACGTCCTGACTTTC. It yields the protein CASSLPRQGAVSGANVLTF.

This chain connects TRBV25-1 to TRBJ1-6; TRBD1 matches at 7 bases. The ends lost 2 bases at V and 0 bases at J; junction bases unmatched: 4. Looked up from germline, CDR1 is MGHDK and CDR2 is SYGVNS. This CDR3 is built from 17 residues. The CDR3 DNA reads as TGTGCCAGCAGTGAAAACAGGGGACTCTCCTATAATTCACCCCTCCACTTT. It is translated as CASSENRGLSYNSPLHF.

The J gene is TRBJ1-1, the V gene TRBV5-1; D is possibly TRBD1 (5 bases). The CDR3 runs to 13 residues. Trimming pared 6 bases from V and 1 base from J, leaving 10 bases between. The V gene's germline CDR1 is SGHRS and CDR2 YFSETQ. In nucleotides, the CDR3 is TGCGCCAGCACCCAAAGGGGGAACACTGAAGCTTTCTTT. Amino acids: CASTQRGNTEAFF.

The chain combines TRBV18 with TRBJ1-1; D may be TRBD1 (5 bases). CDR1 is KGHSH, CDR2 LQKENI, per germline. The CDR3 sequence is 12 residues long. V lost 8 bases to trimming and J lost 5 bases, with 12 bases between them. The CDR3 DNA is TGTGCCAGCCCCCGGACATCGACTGAAGCTTTCTTT. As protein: CASPRTSTEAFF.

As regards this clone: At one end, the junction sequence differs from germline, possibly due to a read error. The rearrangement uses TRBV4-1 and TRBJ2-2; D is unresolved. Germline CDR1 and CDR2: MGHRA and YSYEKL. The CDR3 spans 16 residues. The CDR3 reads CASSRRGRTKTGELFF. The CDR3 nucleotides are TGCGCCAGCAGCCGAAGAGGACGGACGAAAACCGGGGAGCTGTTTTTT.

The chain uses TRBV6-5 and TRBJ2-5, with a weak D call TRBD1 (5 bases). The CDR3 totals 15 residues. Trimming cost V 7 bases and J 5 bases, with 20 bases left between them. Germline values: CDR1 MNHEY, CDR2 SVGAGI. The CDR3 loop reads CASMEFPPGAETQYF. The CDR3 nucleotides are TGTGCCAGCATGGAATTCCCCCCTGGGGCTGAGACCCAGTACTTC.

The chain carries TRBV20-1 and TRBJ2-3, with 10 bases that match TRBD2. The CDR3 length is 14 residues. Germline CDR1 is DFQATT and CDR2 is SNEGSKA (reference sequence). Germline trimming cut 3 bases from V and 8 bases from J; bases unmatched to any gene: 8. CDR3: CSASGLAGEVTQYF. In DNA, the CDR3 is TGCAGTGCTAGTGGCCTAGCGGGGGAGGTTACGCAGTATTTT.

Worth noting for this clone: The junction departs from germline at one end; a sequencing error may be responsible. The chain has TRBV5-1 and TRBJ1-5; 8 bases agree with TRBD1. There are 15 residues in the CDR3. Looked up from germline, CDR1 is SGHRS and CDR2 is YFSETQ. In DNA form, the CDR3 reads TGCGCCAGCAACTTGCAGACAGGGGACAATCAGCCCCAGCATTTT. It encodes CASNLQTGDNQPQHF.

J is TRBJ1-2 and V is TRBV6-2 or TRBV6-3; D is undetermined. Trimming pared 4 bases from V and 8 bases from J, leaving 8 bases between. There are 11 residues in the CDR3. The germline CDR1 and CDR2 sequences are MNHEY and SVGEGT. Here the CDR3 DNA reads TGTGCCAGCAGTTCTAGACAAGGCTACACCTTC. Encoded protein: CASSSRQGYTF.